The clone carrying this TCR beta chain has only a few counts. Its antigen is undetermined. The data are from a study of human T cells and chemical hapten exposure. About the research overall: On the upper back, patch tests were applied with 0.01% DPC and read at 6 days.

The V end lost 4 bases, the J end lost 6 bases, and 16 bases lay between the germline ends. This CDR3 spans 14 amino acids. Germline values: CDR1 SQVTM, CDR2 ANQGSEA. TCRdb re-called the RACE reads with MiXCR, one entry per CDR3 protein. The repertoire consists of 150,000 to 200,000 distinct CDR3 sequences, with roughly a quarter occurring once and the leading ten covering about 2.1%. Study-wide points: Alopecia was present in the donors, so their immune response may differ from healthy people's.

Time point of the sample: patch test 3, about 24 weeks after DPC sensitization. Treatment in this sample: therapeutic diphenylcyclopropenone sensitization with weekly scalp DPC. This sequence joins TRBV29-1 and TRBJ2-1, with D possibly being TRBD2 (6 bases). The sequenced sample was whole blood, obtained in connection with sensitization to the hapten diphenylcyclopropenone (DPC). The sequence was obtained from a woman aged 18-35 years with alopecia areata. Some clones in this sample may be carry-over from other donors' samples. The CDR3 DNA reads TGCAGCGTTGTGCGGGGAGTAATGGGCAATGAGCAGTTCTTC. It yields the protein CSVVRGVMGNEQFF.